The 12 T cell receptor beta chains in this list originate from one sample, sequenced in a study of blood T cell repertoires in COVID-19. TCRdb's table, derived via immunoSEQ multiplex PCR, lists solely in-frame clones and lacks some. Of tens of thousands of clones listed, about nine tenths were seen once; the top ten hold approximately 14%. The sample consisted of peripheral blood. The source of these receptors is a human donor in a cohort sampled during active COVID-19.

This CDR3 reads CASIGQGIDTQYF. DNA for the CDR3: TGTGCCAGTATCGGACAGGGGATAGATACGCAGTATTTT. The J gene is TRBJ2-3, the V gene TRBV2; 9 bases are a match to TRBD1. The trim removed 9 bases at V and 5 bases at J, leaving 6 bases unmatched. CDR1 and CDR2 (germline): SNHLY, FYNNEI. The CDR3 covers 13 residues.

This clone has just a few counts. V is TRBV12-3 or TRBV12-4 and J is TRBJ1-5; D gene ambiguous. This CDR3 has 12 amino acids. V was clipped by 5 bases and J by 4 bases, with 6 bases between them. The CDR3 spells CASSPLNQPQHF. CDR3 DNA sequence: TGTGCCAGCAGTCCCCTGAATCAGCCCCAGCATTTT.

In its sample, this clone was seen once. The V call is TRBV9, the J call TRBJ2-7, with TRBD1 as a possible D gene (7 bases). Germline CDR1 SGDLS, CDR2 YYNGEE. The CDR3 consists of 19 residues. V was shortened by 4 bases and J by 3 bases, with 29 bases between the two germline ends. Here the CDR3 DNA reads TGTGCCAGCAGCAGTAGCAGGGGGGTTTCGCACACCCCAGGCTACGAGCAGTACTTC. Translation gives CASSSSRGVSHTPGYEQYF.

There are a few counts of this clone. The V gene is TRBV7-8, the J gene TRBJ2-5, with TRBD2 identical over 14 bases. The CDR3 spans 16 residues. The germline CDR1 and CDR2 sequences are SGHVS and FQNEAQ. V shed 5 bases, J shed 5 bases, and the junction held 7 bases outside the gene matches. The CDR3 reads CASSVQTSGGVETQYF. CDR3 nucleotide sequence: TGTGCCAGCAGCGTCCAGACTAGCGGGGGGGTCGAGACCCAGTACTTC.

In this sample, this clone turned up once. Written as DNA, the CDR3 is TGTGCCATCAGTGAGTCTAGCGGGGAGGTTCGGGGGGATGAGCAGTTCTTC. Translated, it gives CAISESSGEVRGDEQFF. The chain links TRBV10-3 to TRBJ2-1; 8 bases are shared with TRBD2. CDR3 length equals 17 residues. With 0 bases clipped from V and 8 bases from J, the junction kept 12 bases outside the gene matches. The V gene's germline CDR1 is ENHRY and CDR2 SYGVKD.

In nucleotides, the CDR3 is TGTGCCAGCAGCTTAGGAGGTGCTGGGGGCCACAATGAGCAGTTCTTC. Protein product: CASSLGGAGGHNEQFF. The chain uses TRBV7-6 and TRBJ2-1; D is possibly TRBD1 (6 bases). The CDR3 has 16 amino acids. Germline V gives CDR1 SGHVS, CDR2 FNYEAQ. V lost 1 base to trimming and J lost 5 bases, with 15 bases between them.

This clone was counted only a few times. The CDR3 DNA follows: TGCGCCAGCAGCTCTGGTTTGCCATCTGCGACTAACTATGGCTACACCTTC. Translating gives CASSSGLPSATNYGYTF. The chain employs TRBV5-1 and TRBJ1-2; D gene unclear. In germline, CDR1 is SGHRS, CDR2 YFSETQ. The CDR3 length is 17 residues. V lost 3 bases and J lost 0, with 18 bases in between.

The CDR3 region has the DNA TGTGCCTGGAGTGCCGGGGGGAATCAGCCCCAGCATTTT. Translation gives CAWSAGGNQPQHF. V gene TRBV30 combines with J gene TRBJ1-5; the D gene is possibly TRBD1 (5 bases). CDR3 size: 13 residues. CDR1 and CDR2 (germline): GTSNPN, SVGIG (reference sequence). The V end was cut by 1 base, the J end by 4 bases, with 8 bases between.

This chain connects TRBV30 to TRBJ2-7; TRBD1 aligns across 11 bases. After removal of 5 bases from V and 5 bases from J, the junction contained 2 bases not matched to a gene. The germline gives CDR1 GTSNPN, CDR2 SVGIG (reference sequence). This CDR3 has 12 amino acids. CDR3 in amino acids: CAWGQGAHEQYF. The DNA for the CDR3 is TGTGCCTGGGGACAGGGGGCCCACGAGCAGTACTTC. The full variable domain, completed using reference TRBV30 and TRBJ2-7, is SQTIHQWPATLVQPVGSPLSLECTVEGTSNPNLYWYRQAAGRGLQLLFYSVGIGQISSEVPQNLSASRPQDRQFILSSKKLLLSDSGFYLCAWGQGAHEQYFGPGTRLTVT.

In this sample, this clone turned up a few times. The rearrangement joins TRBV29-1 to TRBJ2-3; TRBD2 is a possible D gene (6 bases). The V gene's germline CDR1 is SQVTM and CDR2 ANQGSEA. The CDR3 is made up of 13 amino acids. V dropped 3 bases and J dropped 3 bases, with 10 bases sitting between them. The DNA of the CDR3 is TGCAGCGTTGAGGGCGGGGAGACAGATACGCAGTATTTT. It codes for CSVEGGETDTQYF.

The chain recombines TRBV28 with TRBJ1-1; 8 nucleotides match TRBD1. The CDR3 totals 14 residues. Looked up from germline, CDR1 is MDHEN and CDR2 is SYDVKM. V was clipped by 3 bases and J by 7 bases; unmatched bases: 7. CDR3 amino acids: CASSFGRGRSEAFF. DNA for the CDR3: TGTGCCAGCAGTTTCGGCAGGGGGCGAAGTGAAGCTTTCTTT.

For the CDR3, the DNA is TGCGCCAGCAGCCCGGGACTCCCCGGGGAGCTGTTTTTT. This gives the protein CASSPGLPGELFF. The chain combines TRBV4-3 with TRBJ2-2, with D possibly matching TRBD2 (6 bases). The CDR3 runs to 13 residues. Trimming removed 4 bases from V and 6 bases from J, with 9 bases in between. The germline V gene has CDR1 LGHNA and CDR2 YSLEER.